One sample yielded the 9 T cell receptor beta chains listed below, sequenced in a study of blood T cell repertoires in COVID-19 (dated by TCRdb to about 2020). The method was the immunoSEQ multiplex PCR assay. TCRdb holds this immuneACCESS table with in-frame rearrangements only. Some clones are missing; in checked studies, unresolved V genes explain under half, and the rest has no known cause. Recorded for this sample are 270,000 or so clones; almost 90% of them occurred a single time. The top ten hold 2.1% of the sample. Material: peripheral blood. The source of these receptors is a woman aged 60-70 years with COVID-19, enrolled during active disease.

This chain links TRBV4-3 with TRBJ1-3; TRBD1 might be the D (6 bases). Trimming left V 5 bases short and J 0 bases short, with 17 bases between. Germline V gene sequence: CDR1 LGHNA, CDR2 YSLEER. This CDR3 is built from 17 residues. CDR3 residues: CASSYGAGGPSGNTIYF. Here the CDR3 DNA reads TGCGCCAGCAGCTACGGAGCCGGGGGGCCCTCTGGAAACACCATATATTTT.

A few counts support this clone. CDR3 sequence reads: CASRDPGGRGNTIYF. The CDR3 DNA reads TGTGCCAGCAGAGATCCAGGGGGCCGTGGAAACACCATATATTTT. The chain links TRBV6-5 to TRBJ1-3; 8 nucleotides agree with TRBD1. The CDR3 extends over 15 amino acids. V was pared by 6 bases and J by 3 bases, with 7 bases of the junction left unmatched. CDR1 is MNHEY, CDR2 SVGAGI, per germline.

This clone has just one count. J is TRBJ2-3 and V is TRBV5-4; 13 bases are a match to TRBD2. Per germline, CDR1 SGHNT and CDR2 YYREEE (reference sequence). The CDR3 has 13 amino acids. The V and J ends lost 7 bases and 4 bases, in that order; junction bases with no gene match: 0. The CDR3 nucleotides are TGTGCCAGCGGACTAGCGGGGGCAGATACGCAGTATTTT. The encoded protein is CASGLAGADTQYF.

The chain carries TRBV7-2 and TRBJ1-2; D not certain. The V end was cut by 0 bases, the J end by 0 bases, with 11 bases between. This CDR3 comprises 16 residues. Germline V CDR1 and CDR2: SGHTA, FQGNSA. The CDR3 coding sequence is TGTGCCAGCAGCTTAGCGGGTGGGCCCCCTAACTATGGCTACACCTTC. Protein sequence: CASSLAGGPPNYGYTF.

The chain employs TRBV7-9 and TRBJ2-7, with 7 bases fitting TRBD1. Germline V gene data show CDR1 as SEHNR and CDR2 as FQNEAQ (reference sequence). The CDR3 runs to 14 residues. The ends lost 5 bases at V and 6 bases at J; junction bases unmatched: 10. CDR3 residues: CASSRTGTVSEQYF. The CDR3 nucleotides are TGTGCCAGCAGCCGAACCGGGACAGTATCCGAGCAGTACTTC. Full variable domain (missing parts from reference TRBV7-9 and TRBJ2-7): DTGVSQNPRHKITKRGQNVTFRCDPISEHNRLYWYRQTLGQGPEFLTYFQNEAQLEKSRLLSDRFSAERPKGSFSTLEIQRTEQGDSAMYLCASSRTGTVSEQYFGPGTRLTVT.

The chain uses TRBV11-1 and TRBJ1-2, with TRBD1 matching 8 bases. Germline V gene data show CDR1 as SGHAT and CDR2 as FQDESV (reference sequence). The J segment lost 8 bases and the V segment lost 3 bases, leaving 8 bases of the junction unmatched. The CDR3 is 14 amino acids. Here the CDR3 DNA reads TGTGCCAGCAGCTTTGGGACAGGTGGAGAAGGCTACACCTTC. Encoded protein: CASSFGTGGEGYTF.

V gene TRBV6-5 combines with J gene TRBJ1-2; D is perhaps TRBD1 (6 bases). V was trimmed by 11 bases and J by 3 bases, leaving 16 bases between them. CDR1 is MNHEY and CDR2 is SVGAGI in the germline V gene. This CDR3 comprises 13 residues. CDR3 region: CAYREKGDYGYTF. The CDR3 DNA is TGTGCCTACCGAGAAAAGGGGGACTATGGCTACACCTTC.

This chain uses TRBV5-6 with TRBJ1-2, with TRBD1 identical over 8 bases. Germline CDR1 and CDR2: SGHDT and YYEEEE. This CDR3 has 15 residues. V lost 4 bases to trimming and J lost 4 bases; unmatched junction nucleotides: 9. CDR3 nucleotides: TGTGCCAGCAGCCCCCGGACAGGGTTATTCTATGGCTACACCTTC. Protein: CASSPRTGLFYGYTF.

The chain recombines TRBV7-2 with TRBJ1-2; D is possibly TRBD1 (5 bases). This CDR3 region has 17 residues. Germline CDR1 SGHTA, CDR2 FQGNSA. V was shortened by 5 bases and J by 0 bases, with 19 bases between the two germline ends. CDR3 region: CASSPRTRSRTNYGYTF. CDR3 sequence (DNA): TGTGCCAGCAGCCCTAGGACACGTTCCCGGACTAACTATGGCTACACCTTC.